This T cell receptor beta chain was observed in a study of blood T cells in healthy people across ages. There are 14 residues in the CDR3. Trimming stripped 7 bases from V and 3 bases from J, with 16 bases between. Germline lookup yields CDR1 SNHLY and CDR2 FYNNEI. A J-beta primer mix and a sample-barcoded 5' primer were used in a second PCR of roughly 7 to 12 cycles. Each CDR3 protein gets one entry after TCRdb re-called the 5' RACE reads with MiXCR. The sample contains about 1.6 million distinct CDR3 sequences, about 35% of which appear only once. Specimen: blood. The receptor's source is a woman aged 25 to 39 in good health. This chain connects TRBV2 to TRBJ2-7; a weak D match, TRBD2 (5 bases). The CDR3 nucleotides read TGTGCCAGCATATTCCGGGATCTTAACTACGAGCAGTACTTC. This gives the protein CASIFRDLNYEQYF.